A single sample gave rise to the 9 T cell receptor beta chains below, sequenced in a study of blood T cell repertoires in COVID-19. This table comes from immunoSEQ multiplex PCR, and its TCRdb copy is limited to in-frame clones, with some not included. The sample has roughly 60,000 clones, more than 75% seen once. Sequencing was done on a sample of peripheral blood. The receptors shown here come from a human donor with active COVID-19. The donor label of this sample is uncertain.

The chain has TRBV5-1 and TRBJ2-5; TRBD2 matches 8 bases. The CDR3 has 14 residues. The V segment lost 5 bases and the J segment 2 bases; nucleotides outside the gene matches: 5. Germline loops: CDR1 SGHRS, CDR2 YFSETQ. The CDR3 spells CASRVAGMQETQYF. In DNA form, the CDR3 reads TGCGCCAGCAGGGTAGCGGGGATGCAAGAGACCCAGTACTTC.

This chain connects TRBV5-1 to TRBJ1-1; 8 bases match TRBD1. CDR1 and CDR2 from the germline V gene are SGHRS and YFSETQ. CDR3 size: 14 residues. Unmatched junction bases numbered 3, after V lost 3 bases and J lost 2 bases. The CDR3 here is CASSSTGGNTEAFF. Here the CDR3 DNA reads TGCGCCAGCAGCTCAACAGGGGGAAACACTGAAGCTTTCTTT.

This rearrangement joins TRBV14 to TRBJ2-2; 11 bases are a match to TRBD1. The germline V gene has CDR1 SGHDN and CDR2 FVKESK. V was clipped by 4 bases and J by 4 bases; unmatched bases: 5. The CDR3 sequence is 16 residues long. CDR3 sequence reads: CASSRWTGGSTGELFF. As DNA, the CDR3 is TGTGCCAGCAGCCGCTGGACAGGGGGCAGCACCGGGGAGCTGTTTTTT.

The V and J genes are TRBV5-4 and TRBJ2-3, with 10 bases aligning to TRBD1. Germline CDR1 is SGHNT and CDR2 is YYREEE (reference sequence). This CDR3 is built from 16 residues. Losses at the gene ends were 4 bases for V and 2 bases for J; bases not matched to a gene: 7. CDR3 in amino acids: CASSIPTGGNTDTQYF. The CDR3 DNA sequence: TGTGCCAGCAGCATCCCGACAGGGGGCAACACAGATACGCAGTATTTT. The full variable domain, with the rest looked up from reference TRBV5-4 and TRBJ2-3, is ETGVTQSPTHLIKTRGQQVTLRCSSQSGHNTVSWYQQALGQGPQFIFQYYREEENGRGNFPPRFSGLQFPNYSSELNVNALELDDSALYLCASSIPTGGNTDTQYFGPGTRLTVL.

The J gene is TRBJ2-3, the V gene TRBV6-5; D perhaps matches TRBD1 (5 bases). Germline loops: CDR1 MNHEY, CDR2 SVGAGI. The CDR3 has 14 amino acids. Trimming left V 4 bases short and J 6 bases short, with 14 bases between. The CDR3 reads CASSSKGPPDTQYF. In DNA, the CDR3 is TGTGCCAGCAGTTCCAAGGGGCCCCCGGATACGCAGTATTTT.

The genes are TRBV24-1 and TRBJ1-1; 10 nucleotides agree with TRBD1. Looked up from germline, CDR1 is KGHDR and CDR2 is SFDVKD. With V trimmed by 7 bases and J by 3 bases, 7 bases remained unmatched. There are 15 residues in the CDR3. The DNA for the CDR3 is TGTGCCACCAGCGATGGAGGGACAGGGGACACTGAAGCTTTCTTT. As protein: CATSDGGTGDTEAFF.

V gene TRBV2 combines with J gene TRBJ2-3; tentative D call: TRBD2 (5 bases). This CDR3 region has 13 residues. V was pared by 6 bases and J by 6 bases, with 13 bases between. CDR1 and CDR2 (germline): SNHLY, FYNNEI. The CDR3 region is CASSPGPGDTQYF. In nucleotides, the CDR3 is TGTGCCAGCAGCCCCGGGCCGGGGGATACGCAGTATTTT.

Points on this clone: The junction does not match germline at one end; this may be a read error. The V gene is TRBV7-9, the J gene TRBJ2-7, with 9 bases aligning to TRBD2. Germline CDR1 SEHNR, CDR2 FQNEAQ (reference sequence). The CDR3 is 13 amino acids. The CDR3 here is CAGSDSGLAEQYF. The DNA of the CDR3 is TGTGCCGGCAGCGATTCGGGACTAGCTGAGCAGTACTTC.

This rearrangement joins TRBV27 to TRBJ1-6; D is undetermined. CDR3 size: 15 residues. Germline assignment: CDR1 MNHEY and CDR2 SMNVEV (reference sequence). V lost 6 bases and J lost 0, with 9 bases in between. The CDR3 DNA reads TGTGCCAGCAGGACTGAGAGCTCCTATAATTCACCCCTCCACTTT. This translates into CASRTESSYNSPLHF.